The present TCR beta chain was sequenced within a study of T cells in Graves' hyperthyroidism and ophthalmopathy. Study-wide points: Model-based prediction identified ophthalmopathy a median approximately 6 months prior to its onset.

Using RNA transcripts as the source, TCR beta CDR3 regions were amplified. An initial round of RT-PCR targeting the TCR CDR3 relied on the HTBI primer set. MiXCR was run by TCRdb on the multiplex PCR reads, yielding one entry per CDR3 protein. The sample lists roughly 180,000 distinct CDR3 sequences, 15% to 20% seen once, with roughly 28% in the top ten. For this clonotype: What it binds is unknown.

Sequenced sample: blood. The receptor was derived from a woman in her 50s with Graves' hyperthyroidism.

The chain's CDR3 is CASSVGGDLTYEQYF. The CDR3, as DNA: TGTGCCAGCAGCGTAGGGGGGGACCTAACCTACGAGCAGTACTTC. The rearrangement links TRBV9 to TRBJ2-7, with D tentatively TRBD2 (6 bases). The germline CDR1 and CDR2 sequences are SGDLS and YYNGEE. V was trimmed by 0 bases and J by 2 bases, leaving 12 bases between them. This CDR3 contains 15 residues.